A single T cell receptor (beta chain) is shown here with its context. No antigen is known for it. This specimen belongs to a study of T cells in Graves' hyperthyroidism and ophthalmopathy. Graves' hyperthyroidism was deemed stable absent ophthalmopathy progression within 18 months. Patients aged 18 to 65 with hyperthyroidism were newly diagnosed, with duration under 2 months. Uncontrolled infections, other autoimmune diseases, pregnancy or lactation led to exclusion of patients. Authors of the study amplified TCR beta CDR3 regions from RNA transcripts. The HTBI primer set drove a first-round RT-PCR of the TCR CDR3. TCRdb called the multiplex PCR reads again in MiXCR, with one record for every CDR3 protein. The table has around 720,000 distinct CDR3 sequences, around a third seen once. CDR1 and CDR2 from the germline V gene are MNHEY and SVGAGI. With 0 bases clipped from V and 8 bases from J, the junction kept 10 bases outside the gene matches. CDR3 length: 16 amino acids.

General study points: Blood also carried most thyroid clonotypes expanded above 0.001.

The chain couples TRBV6-5 to TRBJ1-2; the match to TRBD1 covers 9 bases. The sequencing input was blood. The receptor comes from a woman aged 40 to 50 with Graves' hyperthyroidism. The CDR3 region has the DNA TGTGCCAGCAGTTACTCCCTTGGGACAGGGACTAGGGGCTACACCTTC. Encoded protein: CASSYSLGTGTRGYTF.